This entry concerns a single TCR beta chain. Antigen unknown. This entry is derived from a study of CD8+ T cells in alopecia areata. In each case, RNA was isolated and then reverse transcribed into cDNA as the sequencing template. Only in-frame clones appear in the TCRdb table, and some are missing; sequencing was by immunoSEQ multiplex PCR. The sample consists of around 200,000 clones, roughly 60% of them appearing once. Study-wide points: Affected scalp, especially in alopecia totalis/universalis, had a higher clonality than normal scalp did.

Trimming took 4 bases from V and 4 from J, leaving 7 bases between them. CDR3 length: 12 amino acids. Germline-derived CDR1 and CDR2 are SGHDT and YYEEEE. This rearrangement joins TRBV5-6 to TRBJ2-3, with D possibly TRBD2 on 6 matching bases. This TCR was recovered from a human donor with alopecia areata. The sample here was CD4+ T cells sorted from blood, taken at week 0. CDR3 loop: CASSPGADTQYF. Here the CDR3 DNA reads TGTGCCAGCAGCCCGGGGGCAGATACGCAGTATTTT.